This T cell receptor (beta chain) was recorded in a study of CD8 T cell repertoires and HIV-1 epitope variants. Study background: Separate from the cultures, 1M uncultured T cells served as baseline.

This CDR3 contains 15 residues. V lost 5 bases and J 1 base, leaving 12 bases between the germline ends. Germline V gives CDR1 MNHEY, CDR2 SMNVEV (reference sequence). Clones were read by immunoSEQ multiplex PCR, and TCRdb kept only the in-frame ones, dropping some. The sample holds roughly 100,000 clones, almost 75% seen once. Source material: uncultured baseline CD8+ T cells from peripheral blood mononuclear cells (PBMCs). The clonotype comes from a male donor with HIV. This chain joins TRBV27 and TRBJ1-5, with a weak D call TRBD1 (6 bases). CDR3 amino acids: CASSPNQGSNQPQHF. CDR3 nucleotides: TGTGCCAGCAGTCCGAACCAGGGGAGCAATCAGCCCCAGCATTTT.